This TCR beta chain comes out of a study of early T cells in non-severe SARS-CoV-2 infection. Turning to the study itself: The authors sequenced bulk RNA from unsorted whole blood, leaving chains unpaired.

Regarding the study as a whole: VDJdb matching favored anti-spike CD8 responses, missing private and CD4 specificities.

As to this clonotype: Its antigen is as yet unknown.

The TCR library protocol was used to attach unique molecular identifiers. These identifiers were attached to individual cDNA molecules. TCRdb fed the 5' RACE reads into MiXCR, producing one record per CDR3 protein. The table has some 49,000 distinct CDR3 sequences, around 11% seen once; the top ten hold 9.1%. CDR3 length: 13 residues. Germline-derived CDR1 and CDR2 are SGDLS and YYNGEE. The V and J ends lost 4 bases and 3 bases respectively, with 5 bases between them. This clonotype was sampled from an adult who was a healthcare worker with PCR-confirmed SARS-CoV-2 infection or an uninfected control (not recorded which). V and J are TRBV9 and TRBJ1-6, with D maybe TRBD1 (5 bases). The specimen sequenced was whole blood. The CDR3 protein is CASSRGYNSPLHF. In DNA form, the CDR3 reads TGTGCCAGCAGCAGGGGCTATAATTCACCCCTCCACTTT.